The T cell receptor beta chain described here comes from a study of molecular identifiers for immune sequencing clone quantification. TCRdb used MiXCR to reprocess the PCR reads, holding one entry per CDR3 protein. The sample lists about 320,000 distinct CDR3 sequences; 24% were seen once. The trim removed 5 bases at V and 4 bases at J, leaving 5 bases unmatched. The CDR3 consists of 14 residues. This receptor was taken from a human donor in good health. Some libraries in this study had Jurkat cell RNA spiked in. The chain uses TRBV12-3 or TRBV12-4 and TRBJ1-5; 7 nucleotides align to TRBD1. Specimen: naive CD8+ T cells from blood, with Jurkat cell RNA spiked in. Documented subset: FACS-sorted CD8+CD4-CCR7+CD45RA+ naive T cells. In nucleotides, the CDR3 is TGTGCCAGCAGTCAAACAGGGGCAAATCAGCCCCAGCATTTT. It encodes CASSQTGANQPQHF.